This T cell receptor beta chain appears in the sequencing data of a study of T cell changes during pregnancy in multiple sclerosis. CDR3 length: 14 residues. Germline V gives CDR1 SGHRS, CDR2 YFSETQ. Trimming took 4 bases from V and 5 from J; bases not matched to a gene: 7. This clone is a singleton in its sample. Libraries were prepared by immunoSEQ multiplex PCR; TCRdb keeps only in-frame clonotypes and omits some of them. This table holds some 120,000 clones, roughly 92% found once. The source of this sequence is a female donor with multiple sclerosis, enrolled in a pregnancy study. This chain connects TRBV5-1 to TRBJ2-3; 7 bases line up with TRBD1. The source material was peripheral blood, sampled in the third trimester of pregnancy. The CDR3 DNA is TGCGCCAGCAGCCACAATCGGGACAGAGATACGCAGTATTTT. Its protein is CASSHNRDRDTQYF.